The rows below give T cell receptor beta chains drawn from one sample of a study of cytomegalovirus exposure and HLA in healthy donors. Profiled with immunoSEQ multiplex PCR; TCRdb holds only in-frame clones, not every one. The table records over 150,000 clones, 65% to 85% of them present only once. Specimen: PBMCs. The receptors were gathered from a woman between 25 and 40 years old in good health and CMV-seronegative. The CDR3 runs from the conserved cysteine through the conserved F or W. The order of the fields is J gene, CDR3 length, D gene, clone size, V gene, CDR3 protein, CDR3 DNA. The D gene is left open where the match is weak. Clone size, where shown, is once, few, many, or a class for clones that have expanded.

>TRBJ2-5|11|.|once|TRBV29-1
CSVQRSRAQYF
TGCAGCGTGCAACGGTCGAGGGCCCAGTACTTC
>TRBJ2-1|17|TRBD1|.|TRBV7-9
CASSFPRDRGDYNEQFF
TGTGCCAGCAGCTTCCCCCGGGACAGGGGCGACTACAATGAGCAGTTCTTC
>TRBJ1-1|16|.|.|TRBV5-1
CASSLAGAAGNTEAFF
TGCGCCAGCAGCTTGGCCGGTGCTGCAGGGAACACTGAAGCTTTCTTT
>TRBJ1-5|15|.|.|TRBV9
CASSLKGWPGQPQHF
TGTGCCAGCAGCTTAAAAGGGTGGCCGGGGCAGCCCCAGCATTTT
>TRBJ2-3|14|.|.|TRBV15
CATSRDGQGNTQYF
TGTGCCACCAGCAGAGATGGGCAGGGAAATACGCAGTATTTT
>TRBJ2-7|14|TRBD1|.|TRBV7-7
CASSLGDRTYEQYF
TGTGCCAGCAGCTTAGGGGACAGGACCTACGAGCAGTACTTC
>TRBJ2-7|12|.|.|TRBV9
CASGENSYEQYF
TGTGCCAGCGGGGAGAATTCCTACGAGCAGTACTTC
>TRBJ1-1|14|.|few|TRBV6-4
CASSAGGVNTEAFF
TGTGCCAGCAGTGCTGGGGGGGTGAACACTGAAGCTTTCTTT
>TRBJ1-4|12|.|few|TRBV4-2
CASSQDSKKLFF
TGTGCCAGCAGCCAAGATAGTAAAAAACTGTTTTTT
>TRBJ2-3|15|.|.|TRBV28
CASTAPPTGTDTQYF
TGTGCCAGCACCGCTCCCCCGACAGGCACAGATACGCAGTATTTT
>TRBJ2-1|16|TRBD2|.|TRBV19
CASNAGGGSSYNEQFF
TGTGCCAGTAACGCGGGCGGGGGGAGCTCCTACAATGAGCAGTTCTTC
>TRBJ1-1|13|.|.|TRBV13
CASSSTGRTEAFF
TGTGCCAGCAGCTCCACAGGGCGCACTGAAGCTTTCTTT
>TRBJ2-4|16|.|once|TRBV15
CATSRDRQWTKNIQYF
TGTGCCACCAGCAGAGATCGACAGTGGACCAAAAACATTCAGTACTTC
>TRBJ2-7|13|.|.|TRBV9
CASSTEHDYEQYF
TGTGCCAGCAGCACCGAACACGACTACGAGCAGTACTTC
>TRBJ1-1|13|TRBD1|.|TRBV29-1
CSVAQGQYTEAFF
TGCAGCGTGGCCCAGGGACAGTACACTGAAGCTTTCTTT
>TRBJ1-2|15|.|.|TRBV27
CASSPRLDRIYGYTF
TGTGCCAGCAGTCCCCGCCTCGACAGAATCTATGGCTACACCTTC